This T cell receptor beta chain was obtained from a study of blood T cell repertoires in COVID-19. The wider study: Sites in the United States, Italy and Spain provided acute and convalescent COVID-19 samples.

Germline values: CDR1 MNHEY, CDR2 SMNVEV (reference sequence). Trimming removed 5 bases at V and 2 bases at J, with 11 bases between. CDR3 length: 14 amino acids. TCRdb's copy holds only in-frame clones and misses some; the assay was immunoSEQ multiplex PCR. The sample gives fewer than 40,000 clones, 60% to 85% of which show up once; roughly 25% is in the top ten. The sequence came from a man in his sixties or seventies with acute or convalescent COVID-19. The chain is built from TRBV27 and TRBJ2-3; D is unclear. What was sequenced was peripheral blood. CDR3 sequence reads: CASSPFVNTDTQYF. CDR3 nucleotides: TGTGCCAGCAGTCCCTTCGTTAACACAGATACGCAGTATTTT.